The source of this T cell receptor (beta chain) is a study of T-cell reconstitution after alpha-beta-depleted transplantation in children. This clonotype was recorded a few times. Its antigen is not known. The library targeted TCRbeta and was prepared with unique molecular identifiers. One entry per CDR3 protein results from TCRdb running MiXCR on the PCR reads. The sample lists approximately 650,000 distinct CDR3 sequences; over 10% were seen once. Study-level findings and limits: The origin of alpha-beta T cells about two months after transplant was reportedly several hundred expanded graft clones. Most T-cell counts and diversity one year after the transplant came from T cells that were newly produced. The origin of high day-60 TCRbeta diversity in some patients lay in surviving recipient T cells and thymic progenitors.

CDR1 SQVTM and CDR2 ANQGSEA come from the germline V gene. This CDR3 comprises 12 residues. V was pared by 8 bases and J by 7 bases, with 17 bases between. This clonotype originated in a girl aged 2-15 years with congenital amegakaryocytic thrombocytopenia, due to receive a stem cell transplant. Sequences were derived from PBMCs, sampled before TCRalphabeta/CD19-depleted stem cell transplant. This chain uses TRBV29-1 with TRBJ1-2, with D possibly matching TRBD1 (5 bases). The CDR3 is CSLGGTKAGYTF. The CDR3 nucleotides read TGCAGCTTAGGTGGGACCAAAGCTGGCTACACCTTC.